The rows below give T cell receptor beta chains drawn from one sample of a study of cytomegalovirus exposure and HLA in healthy donors. Data came from immunoSEQ multiplex PCR; TCRdb stores just in-frame clones and leaves some out. The sample gives 95,000 to 150,000 clones, more than 65% of which show up once; around 13% is in the top ten. The sample consisted of PBMCs. These receptors were obtained from a woman aged 40-49 years in good health and CMV-seropositive. The CDR3 runs from the conserved cysteine through the conserved F or W. A D gene is named only where the DNA matches it firmly.

cdr3_length: 14
d_call: .
j_call: TRBJ2-1
v_call: TRBV19
cdr3_aa: CATSSVSSYNEQFF

cdr3_length: 15
d_call: TRBD2
j_call: TRBJ2-1
v_call: TRBV7-3
cdr3_aa: CASSQSSGALNEQFF

cdr3_length: 16
d_call: .
j_call: TRBJ2-3
v_call: TRBV4-2
cdr3_aa: CASNGGGGAGSDTQYF

cdr3_length: 13
d_call: .
j_call: TRBJ2-5
v_call: TRBV28
cdr3_aa: CASSFLEQETQYF

cdr3_length: 15
d_call: TRBD1
j_call: TRBJ1-5
v_call: TRBV2
cdr3_aa: CASSRTGGGNQPQHF

cdr3_length: 15
d_call: TRBD2
j_call: TRBJ2-7
v_call: TRBV5-4
cdr3_aa: CASSSRGLISYEQYF

cdr3_length: 14
d_call: TRBD2
j_call: TRBJ2-7
v_call: TRBV6-5
cdr3_aa: CASSVSGRASEQYF

cdr3_length: 15
d_call: .
j_call: TRBJ2-1
v_call: TRBV9
cdr3_aa: CASSVAEGQYNEQFF

cdr3_length: 16
d_call: .
j_call: TRBJ2-7
v_call: TRBV12-1
cdr3_aa: CANPGSGRALVDEQYF

cdr3_length: 13
d_call: .
j_call: TRBJ2-1
v_call: TRBV5-1
cdr3_aa: CASSLVREDEQFF

cdr3_length: 13
d_call: .
j_call: TRBJ2-5
v_call: TRBV30
cdr3_aa: CAWDDTHGETQYF

cdr3_length: 13
d_call: TRBD1
j_call: TRBJ1-2
v_call: TRBV18
cdr3_aa: CASSPTGGDGYTF

cdr3_length: 17
d_call: .
j_call: TRBJ2-3
v_call: TRBV28
cdr3_aa: CASSKTSRGLSTDTQYF

cdr3_length: 15
d_call: TRBD1
j_call: TRBJ2-1
v_call: TRBV4-1
cdr3_aa: CASSRDRGPYNEQFF

cdr3_length: 18
d_call: TRBD2
j_call: TRBJ2-1
v_call: TRBV7-2
cdr3_aa: CASSGGVGGGSSYNEQFF

cdr3_length: 16
d_call: TRBD2
j_call: TRBJ2-7
v_call: TRBV7-9
cdr3_aa: CASSLIAGGPSYEQYF